Listed here is a single T cell receptor beta chain. Its antigen is unidentified. This CDR3 spans 15 amino acids. CDR1 MGHRA and CDR2 YSYEKL come from the germline V gene. V was pared by 2 bases and J by 6 bases, with 6 bases of the junction left unmatched. These data are taken from a study of identical twins. Overall study results and limits: Cross-sectional statistical analysis, not tracking of the same donors, underpinned the conclusions.

Unique molecular identifiers were in the cDNA, with template-switch universal primer binding. From the 5' RACE reads, TCRdb called clonotypes with MiXCR, one entry per CDR3 protein. Of around 650,000 distinct CDR3 sequences listed, about 7.6% were seen once; the top ten hold roughly 1.6%. The sample was also reused in another study, on yellow fever vaccine responses in identical twins.

Sample: PBMCs. The J gene is TRBJ1-2, the V gene TRBV4-1, with 10 bases identical to TRBD1. The sequence was obtained from a woman between 18 and 29 years old in good health. This CDR3 reads CASSQLAGQGNGYTF. The DNA of the CDR3 is TGCGCCAGCAGCCAACTCGCGGGACAGGGGAATGGCTACACCTTC.